This T cell receptor (beta chain) appears in the sequencing data of a study of graft-versus-host responses after intestinal transplantation. About the study: Each recipient received a multivisceral, liver-intestinal, or isolated intestinal graft. Anti-thymocyte globulin served as induction for all recipients, who then took tacrolimus and steroids for roughly 3 years. General study findings and limits: The highest levels of circulating GvH clones went along with early declines in HvG clones after transplant.

Of note for this clone: Its target is not known.

Processing released intraepithelial and lamina propria lymphocytes from the graft tissue. This table comes from immunoSEQ multiplex PCR, and its TCRdb copy is limited to in-frame clones, with some not included. The table has tens of thousands of clones, 87% seen once. Source: ileum tissue, taken 200 to 210 days after intestinal transplant. The clonotype originates from a human patient who received an intestinal transplant, so some T cells may come from the graft donor.

In DNA, the CDR3 is TGCGCCAGCAGCCCGAGGAGGGGGGGACAGGGGTCCCACGAGCAGTACTTC. It yields the protein CASSPRRGGQGSHEQYF. The chain is built from TRBV5-1 and TRBJ2-7, with 10 bases fitting TRBD1. The CDR3 is 17 amino acids. Germline CDR1 SGHRS, CDR2 YFSETQ. After removal of 4 bases from V and 5 bases from J, the junction contained 15 bases not matched to a gene.